Below, 5 T cell receptor beta chains from the same sample are listed, as sequenced in a study of blood T cell repertoires in COVID-19. Libraries were prepared by immunoSEQ multiplex PCR; TCRdb keeps only in-frame clonotypes and omits some of them. Here the sample spans around 100,000 clones, about 88% being singletons. The sample was peripheral blood. The receptors were sampled from a human donor in a cohort sampled during active COVID-19.

The chain is built from TRBV12-2 and TRBJ2-3; whether TRBD2, the table's D call, matches the DNA was not checked. TRBV12-2 is described as a pseudogene. The CDR3 is 11 amino acids. CDR3 loop: CASRSVDTQYF. The DNA for the CDR3 is TGTGCAAGTCGCTCCGTGGATACGCAGTATTTT.

Written as DNA, the CDR3 is TGTGCCAGTAGTCGGGGACAGGACAATTCACCCCTCCACTTT. It yields the protein CASSRGQDNSPLHF. This chain links TRBV19 with TRBJ1-6; 8 nucleotides align to TRBD1. Germline V gene data show CDR1 as LNHDA and CDR2 as SQIVND (reference sequence). After removal of 5 bases from V and 7 bases from J, the junction contained 4 bases not matched to a gene. This CDR3 comprises 14 residues.

The J gene is TRBJ2-7, the V gene TRBV6-2 or TRBV6-3; no clear D gene. The CDR3 runs 14 residues. Trimming cost V 4 bases and J 3 bases, with 13 bases left between them. Germline lookup yields CDR1 MNHEY and CDR2 SVGEGT. The CDR3 region is CASSFSQRGYEQYF. CDR3 sequence (DNA): TGTGCCAGCAGTTTTTCCCAGCGAGGCTACGAGCAGTACTTC.

V usage is TRBV12-3 or TRBV12-4 and J usage is TRBJ2-7; D is undetermined. V was pared by 3 bases and J by 3 bases, with 9 bases between. CDR3 length: 13 amino acids. The CDR3 region has the DNA TGTGCCAGCAGTTTCTCGAGCATCTACGAGCAGTACTTC. Its protein product is CASSFSSIYEQYF.

This sequence joins TRBV19 and TRBJ1-2; no reliable D call. V dropped 5 bases and J dropped 5 bases, with 9 bases sitting between them. CDR1 is LNHDA, CDR2 SQIVND, per germline (reference sequence). This CDR3 has 12 residues. The CDR3 DNA sequence: TGTGCCAGTAGTGCTGACTTATATGGCTACACCTTC. As protein: CASSADLYGYTF.